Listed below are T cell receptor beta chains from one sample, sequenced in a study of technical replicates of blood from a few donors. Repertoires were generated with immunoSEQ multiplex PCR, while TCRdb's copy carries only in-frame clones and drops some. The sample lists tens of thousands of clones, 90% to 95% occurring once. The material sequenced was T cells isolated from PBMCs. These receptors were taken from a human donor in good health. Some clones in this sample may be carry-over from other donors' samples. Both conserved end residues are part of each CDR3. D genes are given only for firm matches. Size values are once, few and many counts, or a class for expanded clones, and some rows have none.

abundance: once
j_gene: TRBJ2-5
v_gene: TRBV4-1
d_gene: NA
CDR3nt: TGCGCCAGCAGTCCTGGTTATCGGGAGACCCAGTACTTC
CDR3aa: CASSPGYRETQYF

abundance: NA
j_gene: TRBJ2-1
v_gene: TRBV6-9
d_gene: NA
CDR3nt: TGTGCCAGCAGTTATTGTATGAGGAGCTCCTACAATGAGCAGTTCTTC
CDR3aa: CASSYCMRSSYNEQFF

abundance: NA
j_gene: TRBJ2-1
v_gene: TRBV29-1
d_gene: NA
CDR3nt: TGCAGCGTTGAATCTTTGGTCTTGGGGAGATTTCGTGAGCAGTTCTTC
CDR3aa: CSVESLVLGRFREQFF

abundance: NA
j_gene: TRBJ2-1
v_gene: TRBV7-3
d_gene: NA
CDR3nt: TGTGCCAGCAGCTTAGAGGACAATGAGCAGTTCTTC
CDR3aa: CASSLEDNEQFF

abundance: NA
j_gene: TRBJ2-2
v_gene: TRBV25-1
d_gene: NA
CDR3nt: TGTGCCAGCAGTGAAGCTAGCGTGAACACCGGGGAGCTGTTTTTT
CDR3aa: CASSEASVNTGELFF

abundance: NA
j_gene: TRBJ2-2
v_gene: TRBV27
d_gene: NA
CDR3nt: TGTGCCAGCAGTGGATGGGACAAGAGAGCCACCGGGGAGCTGTTTTTT
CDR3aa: CASSGWDKRATGELFF

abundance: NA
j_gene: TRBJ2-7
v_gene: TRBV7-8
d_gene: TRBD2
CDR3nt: TGTGCCAGCAGCTCGGGTTTAGCGGGGGGATACGAGCAGTACTTC
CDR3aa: CASSSGLAGGYEQYF

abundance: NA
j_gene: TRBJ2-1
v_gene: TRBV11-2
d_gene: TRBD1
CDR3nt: TGTGCCAGCAGCCCGGACTTTGGGGACAGGAGGACCAATGAGCAGTTCTTC
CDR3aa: CASSPDFGDRRTNEQFF

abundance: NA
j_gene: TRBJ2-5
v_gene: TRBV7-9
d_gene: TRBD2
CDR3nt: TGTGCCAGCAGAGGACTAGCGGGGGGGGAATCCGGTGAGACCCAGTACTTC
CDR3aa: CASRGLAGGESGETQYF

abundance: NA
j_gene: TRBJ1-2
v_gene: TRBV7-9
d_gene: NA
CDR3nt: TGTGCCAGCAGCTTTGTCCCGGGACAATTCTATGGCTACACCTTC
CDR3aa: CASSFVPGQFYGYTF

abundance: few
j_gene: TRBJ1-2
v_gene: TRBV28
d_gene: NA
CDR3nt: TGTGCCAGCAGCCCCCCGGGAGGTTTCTACTATGGCTACACCTTC
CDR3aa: CASSPPGGFYYGYTF

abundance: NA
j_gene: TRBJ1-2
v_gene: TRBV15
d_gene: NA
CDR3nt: TGTGCCACCACCCGGACAGAGCCTAACTATGGCTACACCTTC
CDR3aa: CATTRTEPNYGYTF

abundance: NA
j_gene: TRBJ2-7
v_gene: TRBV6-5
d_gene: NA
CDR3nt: TGTGCCAGCAGTTCGACCTCGGGCTCCTACGAGCAGTACTTC
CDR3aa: CASSSTSGSYEQYF

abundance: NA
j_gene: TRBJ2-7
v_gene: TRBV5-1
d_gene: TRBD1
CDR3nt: TGCGCCAGCAGCTTGAGCTACAGCAGGGGGCTCTACGAGCAGTACTTC
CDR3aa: CASSLSYSRGLYEQYF

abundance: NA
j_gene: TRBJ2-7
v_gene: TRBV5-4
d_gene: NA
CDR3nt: TGTGCCAGCAGCCCTGGGGGGGCTACAACCTACGAGCAGTACTTC
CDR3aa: CASSPGGATTYEQYF

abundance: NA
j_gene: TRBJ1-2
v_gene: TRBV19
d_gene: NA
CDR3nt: TGTGCCAGTACGGTCGCGGGGGACTATGGCTACACCTTC
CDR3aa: CASTVAGDYGYTF

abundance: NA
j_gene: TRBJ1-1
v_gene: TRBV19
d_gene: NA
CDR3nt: TGTGCCAGTAGTATGACACCGAACACTGAAGCTTTCTTT
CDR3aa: CASSMTPNTEAFF

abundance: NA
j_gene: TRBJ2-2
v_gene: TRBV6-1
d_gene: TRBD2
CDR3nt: TGTGCCGACAAACGCGGGAGGGGGTTAGGGGAGCTGTTTTTT
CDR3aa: CADKRGRGLGELFF

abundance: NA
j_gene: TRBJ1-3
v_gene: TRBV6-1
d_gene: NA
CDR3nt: TGTGCCAGCCGGTTCGGACAGCCCGGAAACACCATATATTTT
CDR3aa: CASRFGQPGNTIYF

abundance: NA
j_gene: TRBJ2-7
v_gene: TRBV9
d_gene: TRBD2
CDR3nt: TGTGCCAGCAGCGTTTCTAGCGGGGGGGCCTACGAGCAGTACTTC
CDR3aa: CASSVSSGGAYEQYF

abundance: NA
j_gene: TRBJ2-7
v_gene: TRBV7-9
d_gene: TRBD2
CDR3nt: TGTGCCAGCAGCTTAGATGGGCTAGCGGGAGACTACGAGCAGTACTTC
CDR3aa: CASSLDGLAGDYEQYF

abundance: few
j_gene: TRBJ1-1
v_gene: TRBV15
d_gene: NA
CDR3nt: TGTGCCACCAGCAGAGAGGGGAAGGGGGTTTTGGCTTTCTTT
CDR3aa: CATSREGKGVLAFF

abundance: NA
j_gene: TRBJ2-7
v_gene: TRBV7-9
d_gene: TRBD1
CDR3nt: TGTGCCAGCAGCTTAGCTCGGACAGGGGGCCTCCTGGGCCCCGACGAGCAGTACTTC
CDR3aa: CASSLARTGGLLGPDEQYF

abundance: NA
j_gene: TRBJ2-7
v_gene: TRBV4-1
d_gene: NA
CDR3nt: TGCGCCAGCAGCCAAGAACGAGGGTCCTACGAGCAGTACTTC
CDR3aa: CASSQERGSYEQYF

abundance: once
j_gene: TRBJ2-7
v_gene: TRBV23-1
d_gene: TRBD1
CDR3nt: TGCGCCAGCAGTCAAAAGAAAAAGAGGGACAGACCCTACGAGCAGTACTTC
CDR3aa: CASSQKKKRDRPYEQYF

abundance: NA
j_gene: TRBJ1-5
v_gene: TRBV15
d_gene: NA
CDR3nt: TGTGCCACCAGCCGTCTTAGGACAGCGTCAATGCAGCCCCAGCATTTT
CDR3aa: CATSRLRTASMQPQHF

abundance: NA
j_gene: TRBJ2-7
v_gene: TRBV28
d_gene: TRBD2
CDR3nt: TGTGCCAGCAGCCAGACTAGCGGGGGGTCCTACGAGCAGTACTTC
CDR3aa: CASSQTSGGSYEQYF

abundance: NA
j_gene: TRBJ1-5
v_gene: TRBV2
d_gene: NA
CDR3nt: TGTGCCAGCAGTGTACCAGATCAGCCCCAGCATTTT
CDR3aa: CASSVPDQPQHF

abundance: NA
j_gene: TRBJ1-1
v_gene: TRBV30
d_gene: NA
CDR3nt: TGTGCCTGGAGTGTATCACTTGAAGCTTTCTTT
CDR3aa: CAWSVSLEAFF

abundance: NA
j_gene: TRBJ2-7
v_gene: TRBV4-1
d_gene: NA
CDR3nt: TGCGCCAGCAGCCAACAAGACTACGAGCAGTACTTC
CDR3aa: CASSQQDYEQYF

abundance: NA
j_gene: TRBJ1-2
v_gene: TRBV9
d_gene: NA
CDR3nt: TGTGCCAGCAGCCCTAGCGAAGCTAACTATGGCTACACCTTC
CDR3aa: CASSPSEANYGYTF

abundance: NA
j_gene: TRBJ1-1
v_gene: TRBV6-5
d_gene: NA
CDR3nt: TGTGCCAGCAGTGCCAGGGGTGGGGGGAACACTGAAGCTTTCTTT
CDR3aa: CASSARGGGNTEAFF

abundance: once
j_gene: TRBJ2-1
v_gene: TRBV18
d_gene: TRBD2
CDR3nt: TGTGCCAGCTCACCCGGCAGTCGGGGAGGGAGTATTGGGCAGTTCTTC
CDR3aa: CASSPGSRGGSIGQFF

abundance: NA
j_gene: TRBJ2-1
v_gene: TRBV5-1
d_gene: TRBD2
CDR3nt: TGCGCCAGCAAGAGAGCGGGAGGGATAGATGAGCAGTTCTTC
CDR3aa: CASKRAGGIDEQFF

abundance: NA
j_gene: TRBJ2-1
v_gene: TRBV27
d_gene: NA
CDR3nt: TGTGCCAGCAGTTTGATCTGGAGCTCCTACAATGAGCAGTTCTTC
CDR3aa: CASSLIWSSYNEQFF

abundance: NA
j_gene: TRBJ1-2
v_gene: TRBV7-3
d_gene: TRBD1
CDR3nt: TGTGCCAGCAGCTCGACAGGGGGCGCGCTCTATGGCTACACCTTC
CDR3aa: CASSSTGGALYGYTF

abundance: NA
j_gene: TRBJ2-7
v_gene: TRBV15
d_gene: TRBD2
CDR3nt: TGTGCCACCAGCAGAGGGTCGTTAGCGGGAGGTTACGAGCAGTACTTC
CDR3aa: CATSRGSLAGGYEQYF

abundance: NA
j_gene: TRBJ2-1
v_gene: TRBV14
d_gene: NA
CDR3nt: TGTGCCAGCAGCCCCCAGGGGCTAGCTGCCTACAATGAGCAGTTCTTC
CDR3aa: CASSPQGLAAYNEQFF

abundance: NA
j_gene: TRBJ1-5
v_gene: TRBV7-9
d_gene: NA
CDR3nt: TGTGCCAGCAGCTTGGACTCGGGTCAGCCCCAGCATTTT
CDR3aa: CASSLDSGQPQHF